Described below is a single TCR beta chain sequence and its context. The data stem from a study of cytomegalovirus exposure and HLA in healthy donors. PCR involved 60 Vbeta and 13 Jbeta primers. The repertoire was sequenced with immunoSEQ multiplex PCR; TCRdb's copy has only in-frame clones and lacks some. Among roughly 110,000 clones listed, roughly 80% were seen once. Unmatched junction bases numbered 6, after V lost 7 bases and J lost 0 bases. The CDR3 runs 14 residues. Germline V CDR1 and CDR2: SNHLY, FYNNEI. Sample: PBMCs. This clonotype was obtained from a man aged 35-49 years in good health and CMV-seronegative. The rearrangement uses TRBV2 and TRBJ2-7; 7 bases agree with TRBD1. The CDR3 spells CASTRDSFSYEQYF. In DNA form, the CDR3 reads TGTGCCAGCACTCGGGACAGCTTCTCCTACGAGCAGTACTTC.